These T cell receptor beta chains were read from a single sample in a study of blood T cell repertoires in COVID-19. Sequencing used immunoSEQ multiplex PCR; TCRdb keeps in-frame clones, though not all of them. The sample yields some 240,000 clones, 80% to 90% seen once. What was sequenced was peripheral blood. Source of these receptors: a woman in her thirties or forties who had recovered from COVID-19. Each CDR3 is given without its conserved first and last residue.

v_call: TRBV3-1/TRBV3-2; j_call: TRBJ1-2; cdr3_aa: ASSQDRRGFGGYT
v_call: TRBV5-1; j_call: TRBJ1-3; cdr3_aa: ASRETGGPGNTIY
v_call: TRBV3-1/TRBV3-2; j_call: TRBJ2-3; cdr3_aa: ASRIPSGGFY
v_call: TRBV9; j_call: TRBJ2-5; cdr3_aa: ASSVGAGGLRETQY
v_call: TRBV7-6; j_call: TRBJ2-7; cdr3_aa: ASSGWTGHEQY
v_call: TRBV28; j_call: TRBJ1-5; cdr3_aa: ASSLLKTYSNQPQH
v_call: TRBV5-4; j_call: TRBJ2-6; cdr3_aa: ASSIQGKSGANVLT
v_call: TRBV5-1; j_call: TRBJ1-3; cdr3_aa: ASSLENRGGNTIY
v_call: TRBV30; j_call: TRBJ2-7; cdr3_aa: AWSRDRGGEQY
v_call: TRBV28; j_call: TRBJ1-2; cdr3_aa: ASSSQGLYGYT
v_call: TRBV5-1; j_call: TRBJ2-3; cdr3_aa: ASSAGSFSSTDTQY
v_call: TRBV19; j_call: TRBJ2-1; cdr3_aa: ASTMTGGVDEQF
v_call: TRBV5-4; j_call: TRBJ2-5; cdr3_aa: ASSLSGTGGQETQY
v_call: TRBV4-2; j_call: TRBJ1-1; cdr3_aa: ASSQSTGREGNTEAF
v_call: TRBV3-1/TRBV3-2; j_call: TRBJ1-5; cdr3_aa: ASSRQGFSQPQH
v_call: TRBV4-3; j_call: TRBJ2-3; cdr3_aa: ASSSEALSRWGGTDTQY
v_call: TRBV2; j_call: TRBJ2-5; cdr3_aa: ASSGDRQETQY
v_call: TRBV25-1; j_call: TRBJ2-1; cdr3_aa: ASSGTGWANEQF
v_call: TRBV7-9; j_call: TRBJ1-1; cdr3_aa: ASSLGLTNTEAF
v_call: TRBV7-2; j_call: TRBJ2-3; cdr3_aa: ASSLGPSGGMDTQY
v_call: TRBV13; j_call: TRBJ2-5; cdr3_aa: ASSDYYQETQY
v_call: TRBV5-1; j_call: TRBJ1-1; cdr3_aa: ASSSPPGQGNTEAF
v_call: TRBV18; j_call: TRBJ2-1; cdr3_aa: ASFSTGFNEQF
v_call: TRBV5-8; j_call: TRBJ2-3; cdr3_aa: ASSQGQVGDTQY
v_call: TRBV2; j_call: TRBJ1-2; cdr3_aa: ASNSGAGEHGYT
v_call: TRBV12-3/TRBV12-4; j_call: TRBJ2-5; cdr3_aa: ASSLDRGETQY
v_call: TRBV7-9; j_call: TRBJ1-6; cdr3_aa: ASSSLTGGYSPLH
v_call: TRBV14; j_call: TRBJ2-7; cdr3_aa: ASSRSQTGEQY
v_call: TRBV7-2; j_call: TRBJ2-7; cdr3_aa: ASSPRTSGSYEQY
v_call: TRBV7-8; j_call: TRBJ2-5; cdr3_aa: ASSLLGQETQY
v_call: TRBV28; j_call: TRBJ1-2; cdr3_aa: ASSPTGKIYGYT
v_call: TRBV4-3; j_call: TRBJ1-3; cdr3_aa: ASSQDGDRVFSGNTIY
v_call: TRBV5-6; j_call: TRBJ2-1; cdr3_aa: ASSPDGLAVYNEQF
v_call: TRBV4-3; j_call: TRBJ2-1; cdr3_aa: ASSQGGEQSQF
v_call: TRBV2; j_call: TRBJ1-2; cdr3_aa: ASSEVQIPNYGYT
v_call: TRBV7-9; j_call: TRBJ2-1; cdr3_aa: ASSASGGPGNEQF
v_call: TRBV27; j_call: TRBJ1-6; cdr3_aa: ASTGKGSRSPLH
v_call: TRBV6-5; j_call: TRBJ1-2; cdr3_aa: ASSLFDKNYGYT
v_call: TRBV6-5; j_call: TRBJ2-7; cdr3_aa: ASRPAGIATYEQY
v_call: TRBV9; j_call: TRBJ2-5; cdr3_aa: ASSATGRADQETQY
v_call: TRBV12-3/TRBV12-4; j_call: TRBJ1-2; cdr3_aa: ASSLYGYGYT
v_call: TRBV6-5; j_call: TRBJ1-5; cdr3_aa: ASRQRETPNQPQH
v_call: TRBV2; j_call: TRBJ1-1; cdr3_aa: ASLEDTEAF
v_call: TRBV12-3/TRBV12-4; j_call: TRBJ2-1; cdr3_aa: ASSYSSYNEQF
v_call: TRBV1; j_call: TRBJ1-1; cdr3_aa: TSSQEKGTGGNTEAF
v_call: TRBV7-9; j_call: TRBJ2-1; cdr3_aa: ASSSAPGYNEQF
v_call: TRBV4-3; j_call: TRBJ2-1; cdr3_aa: ASSQDFSYSDEQF
v_call: TRBV7-6; j_call: TRBJ2-2; cdr3_aa: ASSSWRTVPGELF
v_call: TRBV3-1/TRBV3-2; j_call: TRBJ1-2; cdr3_aa: ASSPQGERVAGYT
v_call: TRBV19; j_call: TRBJ2-2; cdr3_aa: ASSIPVGGGELF
v_call: TRBV6-5; j_call: TRBJ1-5; cdr3_aa: ASSIQRDRYQPQH
v_call: TRBV4-3; j_call: TRBJ2-1; cdr3_aa: ARSSKPQPLAGGHDEQF
v_call: TRBV5-1; j_call: TRBJ1-4; cdr3_aa: ASRQGNNEKLF
v_call: TRBV2; j_call: TRBJ2-3; cdr3_aa: ASSVSVPGTQY
v_call: TRBV5-1; j_call: TRBJ2-3; cdr3_aa: ASSLIGQGADTQY
v_call: TRBV24-1; j_call: TRBJ2-1; cdr3_aa: ATSDFGQDEQF
v_call: TRBV11-3; j_call: TRBJ2-5; cdr3_aa: ASRPGLGLSLETQY
v_call: TRBV6-5; j_call: TRBJ1-2; cdr3_aa: ASGDEGTGAYGYT